This TCR beta chain originates from a study of blood T cell repertoires in COVID-19. The wider study: Italy, Spain and the United States were the sources of the convalescent and acute COVID-19 samples. PBMCs, B-cell-depleted T cells, or T cells were the source of the cDNA or gDNA that made up the material.

The length of the CDR3 is 11 residues. V gave up 3 bases and J gave up 11 bases; unmatched junction bases: 3. Germline CDR1 is SEHNR and CDR2 is FQNEAQ (reference sequence). In the authors' workflow: Reference gene primer amplification in the assay estimated nucleated cell counts. Sequencing used immunoSEQ multiplex PCR; TCRdb keeps in-frame clones, though not all of them. That table supplies the V and J calls and clone size; D and trimming were determined from the DNA. The sample contains approximately 130,000 clones, 88% of which appear only once. The TCR sequence derives from a human donor in a cohort sampled during active COVID-19. The chain is built from TRBV7-9 and TRBJ1-2; 7 bases map to TRBD1. The sample was peripheral blood. The CDR3 DNA sequence: TGTGCCAGCAGCTTTGGGACAGAATACACCTTC. This sequence encodes CASSFGTEYTF. Together with reference TRBV7-9 and TRBJ1-2, the CDR3 gives the full variable domain: DTGVSQNPRHKITKRGQNVTFRCDPISEHNRLYWYRQTLGQGPEFLTYFQNEAQLEKSRLLSDRFSAERPKGSFSTLEIQRTEQGDSAMYLCASSFGTEYTFGSGTRLTVV.